Listed below are T cell receptor beta chains from one sample, sequenced in a study of blood T cell repertoires in COVID-19. Sequencing was performed with immunoSEQ multiplex PCR; in TCRdb, only in-frame clones are kept and a portion is missing. The profile shows hundreds of thousands of clones, 88% of them singletons. The sequencing sample was made of peripheral blood. Receptors originate from a woman between 65 and 79 years old with COVID-19, enrolled during active disease. Each CDR3 is given with its conserved first and last residue. The order of the fields is CDR3 length, D gene, J gene, clone size, V gene, CDR3 protein, CDR3 DNA. The D gene is left open where the match is weak. Only part of the rows carry a size: once, few, many, or a class if the clone is expanded.

cdr3_length: 16; d_call: -; j_call: TRBJ1-6; clone_size: many; v_call: TRBV3-1/TRBV3-2; cdr3_aa: CASSQARGGYNSPLHF; cdr3_nt: TGTGCCAGCAGCCAAGCACGAGGCGGCTATAATTCACCCCTCCACTTT
cdr3_length: 13; d_call: TRBD1; j_call: TRBJ1-5; clone_size: few; v_call: TRBV19; cdr3_aa: CASSSGQNQPQHF; cdr3_nt: TGTGCCAGTAGTTCGGGACAGAATCAGCCCCAGCATTTT
cdr3_length: 15; d_call: -; j_call: TRBJ2-1; clone_size: -; v_call: TRBV5-1; cdr3_aa: CASSTADSSYNEQFF; cdr3_nt: TGCGCCAGCAGCACAGCCGACAGCTCCTACAATGAGCAGTTCTTC
cdr3_length: 14; d_call: TRBD1; j_call: TRBJ1-3; clone_size: -; v_call: TRBV2; cdr3_aa: CASRPDRLGNTIYF; cdr3_nt: TGTGCCAGCAGACCGGACAGGCTTGGAAACACCATATATTTT
cdr3_length: 14; d_call: -; j_call: TRBJ1-1; clone_size: few; v_call: TRBV24-1; cdr3_aa: CATRSGGANTEAFF; cdr3_nt: TGTGCCACCCGGAGTGGGGGCGCGAACACTGAAGCTTTCTTT
cdr3_length: 15; d_call: -; j_call: TRBJ2-1; clone_size: -; v_call: TRBV9; cdr3_aa: CASSVDEGAYNEQFF; cdr3_nt: TGTGCCAGCAGCGTAGACGAGGGGGCCTACAATGAGCAGTTCTTC
cdr3_length: 15; d_call: -; j_call: TRBJ1-1; clone_size: -; v_call: TRBV18; cdr3_aa: CASSPSQGSNTEAFF; cdr3_nt: TGTGCCAGCTCACCCTCGCAGGGTTCGAACACTGAAGCTTTCTTT
cdr3_length: 16; d_call: -; j_call: TRBJ2-3; clone_size: few; v_call: TRBV19; cdr3_aa: CASSGVSRGGGDTQYF; cdr3_nt: TGTGCCAGTAGTGGGGTCAGCAGGGGCGGTGGAGATACGCAGTATTTT
cdr3_length: 15; d_call: -; j_call: TRBJ1-6; clone_size: -; v_call: TRBV18; cdr3_aa: CASSPQGWNNSPLHF; cdr3_nt: TGTGCCAGCTCACCCCAGGGCTGGAATAATTCACCCCTCCACTTT
cdr3_length: 16; d_call: TRBD1; j_call: TRBJ1-5; clone_size: -; v_call: TRBV7-2; cdr3_aa: CASSPMGQGSNQPQHF; cdr3_nt: TGTGCCAGCAGCCCGATGGGACAGGGCTCAAATCAGCCCCAGCATTTT
cdr3_length: 11; d_call: -; j_call: TRBJ1-1; clone_size: -; v_call: TRBV10-3; cdr3_aa: CAIGGYTEAFF; cdr3_nt: TGTGCCATCGGGGGGTACACTGAAGCTTTCTTT
cdr3_length: 16; d_call: -; j_call: TRBJ1-6; clone_size: -; v_call: TRBV3-1/TRBV3-2; cdr3_aa: CASSRARAANNSPLHF; cdr3_nt: TGTGCCAGCAGCCGCGCGCGGGCCGCTAATAATTCACCCCTCCACTTT
cdr3_length: 14; d_call: -; j_call: TRBJ1-1; clone_size: -; v_call: TRBV29-1; cdr3_aa: CSVARSGGFTEAFF; cdr3_nt: TGCAGCGTTGCAAGGTCCGGGGGATTCACTGAAGCTTTCTTT
cdr3_length: 15; d_call: TRBD2; j_call: TRBJ2-3; clone_size: once; v_call: TRBV29-1; cdr3_aa: CSVEAGSGGGDTQYF; cdr3_nt: TGCAGCGTCGAGGCAGGTAGCGGGGGAGGGGATACGCAGTATTTT